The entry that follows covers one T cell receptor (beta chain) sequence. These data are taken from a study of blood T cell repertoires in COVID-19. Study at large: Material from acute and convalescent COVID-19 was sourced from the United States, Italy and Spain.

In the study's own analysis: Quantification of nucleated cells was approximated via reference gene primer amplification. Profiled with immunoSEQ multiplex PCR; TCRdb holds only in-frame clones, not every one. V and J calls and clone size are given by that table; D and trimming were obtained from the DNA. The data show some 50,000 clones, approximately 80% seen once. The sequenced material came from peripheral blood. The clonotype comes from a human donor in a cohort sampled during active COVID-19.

The CDR3 DNA reads as TGCGCCATCTCACCCTACCAGGGGTTTTTAGAAGCTTTCTTT. It yields the protein CAISPYQGFLEAFF. The chain has TRBV10-1 and TRBJ1-1, with D tentatively TRBD1 (6 bases). Germline values: CDR1 WNHNN, CDR2 SYGVQD (reference sequence). This CDR3 region has 14 residues. V was clipped by 10 bases and J by 8 bases, with 23 bases between them.